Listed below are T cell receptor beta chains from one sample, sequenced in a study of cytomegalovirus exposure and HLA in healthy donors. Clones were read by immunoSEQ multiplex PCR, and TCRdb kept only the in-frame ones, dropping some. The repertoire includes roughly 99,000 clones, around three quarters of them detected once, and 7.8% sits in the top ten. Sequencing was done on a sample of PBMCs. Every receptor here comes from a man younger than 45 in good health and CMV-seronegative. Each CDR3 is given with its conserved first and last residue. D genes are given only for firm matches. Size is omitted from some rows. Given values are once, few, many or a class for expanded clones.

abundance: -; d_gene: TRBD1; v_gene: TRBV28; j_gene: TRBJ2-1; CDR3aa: CASSLSRDRGVQDEQFF; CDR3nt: TGTGCCAGCAGTTTATCAAGGGACAGGGGAGTTCAAGATGAGCAGTTCTTC
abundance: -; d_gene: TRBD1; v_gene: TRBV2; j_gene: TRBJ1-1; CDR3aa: CASSVGGGGEAFF; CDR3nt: TGTGCCAGCAGTGTAGGAGGGGGCGGGGAAGCTTTCTTT
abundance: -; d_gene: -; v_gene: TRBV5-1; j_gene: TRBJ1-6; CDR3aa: CASSLGDSGSYNSPLHF; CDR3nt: TGCGCCAGCAGCTTGGGGGACTCTGGCTCCTATAATTCACCCCTCCACTTT
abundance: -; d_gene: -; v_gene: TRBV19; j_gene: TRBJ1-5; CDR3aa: CASSIGAFSNQPQHF; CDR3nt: TGTGCCAGTAGTATAGGCGCCTTTAGCAATCAGCCCCAGCATTTT
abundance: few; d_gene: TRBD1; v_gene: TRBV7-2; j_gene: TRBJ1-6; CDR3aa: CASSLRGTGANSPLHF; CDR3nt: TGTGCCAGCAGCTTAAGAGGGACAGGGGCGAATTCACCCCTCCACTTT
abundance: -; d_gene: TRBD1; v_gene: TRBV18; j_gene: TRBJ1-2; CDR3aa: CASSVTGGSGYTF; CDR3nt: TGTGCCAGCTCAGTCACAGGGGGAAGCGGCTACACCTTC
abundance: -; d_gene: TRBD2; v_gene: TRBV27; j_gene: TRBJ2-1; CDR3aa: CASRGLAGGNEQFF; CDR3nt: TGTGCCAGCAGAGGACTAGCGGGAGGGAATGAGCAGTTCTTC
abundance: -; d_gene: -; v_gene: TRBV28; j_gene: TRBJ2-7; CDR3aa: CASSSPIYEQYF; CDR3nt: TGTGCCAGCAGTAGCCCCATCTACGAGCAGTACTTC
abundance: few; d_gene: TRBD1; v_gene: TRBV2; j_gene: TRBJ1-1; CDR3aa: CASRGLPGGLSNTEAFF; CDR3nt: TGTGCCAGCAGGGGACTACCAGGGGGCTTATCGAACACTGAAGCTTTCTTT
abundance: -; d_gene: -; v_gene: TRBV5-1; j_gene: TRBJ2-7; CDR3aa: CASSSRKDRQAYEQYF; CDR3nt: TGCGCCAGCAGCTCCAGGAAGGACAGACAGGCCTACGAGCAGTACTTC
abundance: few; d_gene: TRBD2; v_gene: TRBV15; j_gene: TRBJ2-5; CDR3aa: CATSRTSGVFQETQYF; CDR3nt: TGTGCCACCAGCCGGACTAGCGGTGTCTTTCAAGAGACCCAGTACTTC
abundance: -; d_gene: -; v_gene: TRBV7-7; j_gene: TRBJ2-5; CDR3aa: CASSLTSYQETQYF; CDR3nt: TGTGCCAGCAGCTTAACTAGCTACCAAGAGACCCAGTACTTC
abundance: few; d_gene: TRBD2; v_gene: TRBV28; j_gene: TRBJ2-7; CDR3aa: CASRELGLAGSYEQYF; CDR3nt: TGTGCCAGCAGGGAGCTGGGCCTAGCGGGATCCTACGAGCAGTACTTC
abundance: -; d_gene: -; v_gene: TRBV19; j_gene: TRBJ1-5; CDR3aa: CASRRRPSFDSNQPQHF; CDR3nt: TGTGCCAGTAGACGCAGGCCGTCGTTTGATAGCAATCAGCCCCAGCATTTT
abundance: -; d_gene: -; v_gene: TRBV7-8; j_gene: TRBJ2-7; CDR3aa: CASSLLRDTAYEQYF; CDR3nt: TGTGCCAGCAGCTTACTCCGGGACACCGCCTACGAGCAGTACTTC
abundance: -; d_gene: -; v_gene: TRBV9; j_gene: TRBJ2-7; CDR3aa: CASSVGQDSSYEQYF; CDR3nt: TGTGCCAGCAGCGTAGGACAGGATAGCTCCTACGAGCAGTACTTC
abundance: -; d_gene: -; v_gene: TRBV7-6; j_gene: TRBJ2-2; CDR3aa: CASSLGSALNTGELFF; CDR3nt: TGTGCCAGCAGCTTAGGTAGTGCTTTGAACACCGGGGAGCTGTTTTTT
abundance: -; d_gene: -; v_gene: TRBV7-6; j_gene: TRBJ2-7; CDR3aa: CASSLDRGPTYEQYF; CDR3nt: TGTGCCAGCAGCTTAGATCGCGGTCCAACCTACGAGCAGTACTTC
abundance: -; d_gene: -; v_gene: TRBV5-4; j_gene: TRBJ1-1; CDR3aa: CASTSRRAVTTEAFF; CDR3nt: TGTGCCAGCACCTCCAGACGCGCGGTAACCACTGAAGCTTTCTTT
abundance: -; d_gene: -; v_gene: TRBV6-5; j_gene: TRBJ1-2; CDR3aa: CASSYQDSGYGYTF; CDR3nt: TGTGCCAGCAGTTACCAGGACAGCGGCTATGGCTACACCTTC
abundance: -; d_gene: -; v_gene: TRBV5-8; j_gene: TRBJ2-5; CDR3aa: CASSLGQLAEIQETQYF; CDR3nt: TGTGCCAGCAGCTTGGGCCAGCTGGCGGAGATCCAGGAGACCCAGTACTTC
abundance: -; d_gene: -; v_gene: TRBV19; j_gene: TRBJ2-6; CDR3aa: CASSTQNAGANVLTF; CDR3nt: TGTGCCAGTAGTACACAGAATGCTGGGGCCAACGTCCTGACTTTC
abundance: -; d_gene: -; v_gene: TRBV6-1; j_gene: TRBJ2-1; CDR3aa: CASVDPYGAEQFF; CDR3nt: TGTGCCAGCGTGGATCCGTATGGAGCCGAGCAGTTCTTC
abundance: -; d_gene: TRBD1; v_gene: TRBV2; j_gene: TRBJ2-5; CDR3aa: CASRLDRGPLETQYF; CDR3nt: TGTGCCAGCAGACTCGACAGGGGGCCTCTAGAGACCCAGTACTTC
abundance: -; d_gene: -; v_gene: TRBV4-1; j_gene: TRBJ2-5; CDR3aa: CASSQPQGQNQETQYF; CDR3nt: TGCGCCAGCAGCCAACCCCAGGGGCAGAATCAAGAGACCCAGTACTTC
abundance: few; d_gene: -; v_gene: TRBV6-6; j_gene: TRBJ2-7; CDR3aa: CASSRTDSGEQYF; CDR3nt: TGTGCCAGCAGTAGGACAGATTCCGGCGAGCAGTACTTC
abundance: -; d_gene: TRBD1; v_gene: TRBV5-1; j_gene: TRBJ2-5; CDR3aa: CASSSRTGMQETQYF; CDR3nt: TGCGCCAGCAGCTCCCGGACAGGAATGCAAGAGACCCAGTACTTC
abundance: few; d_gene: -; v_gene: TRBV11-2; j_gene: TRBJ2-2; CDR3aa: CASSLAGELFF; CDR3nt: TGTGCCAGCAGCTTAGCAGGGGAGCTGTTTTTT
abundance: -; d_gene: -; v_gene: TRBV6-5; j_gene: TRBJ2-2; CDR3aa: CASSYRHPRTGELFF; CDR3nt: TGTGCCAGCAGTTACCGACACCCCAGGACCGGGGAGCTGTTTTTT
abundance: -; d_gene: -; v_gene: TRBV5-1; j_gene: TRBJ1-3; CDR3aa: CASSLGDGTRNTIYF; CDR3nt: TGCGCCAGCAGCTTGGGGGATGGGACTAGAAACACCATATATTTT
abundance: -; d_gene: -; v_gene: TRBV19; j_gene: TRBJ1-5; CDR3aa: CASSHLGSGISNQPQHF; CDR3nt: TGTGCCAGTAGCCATTTAGGGTCAGGGATCAGCAATCAGCCCCAGCATTTT
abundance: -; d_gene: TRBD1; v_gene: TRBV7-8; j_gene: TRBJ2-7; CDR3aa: CASSFGTGKSYEQYF; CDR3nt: TGTGCCAGCAGCTTCGGGACAGGAAAATCCTACGAGCAGTACTTC
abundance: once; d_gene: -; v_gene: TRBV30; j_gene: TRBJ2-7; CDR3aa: CAWNWQGLGEQYF; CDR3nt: TGTGCCTGGAATTGGCAGGGCCTGGGGGAGCAGTACTTC
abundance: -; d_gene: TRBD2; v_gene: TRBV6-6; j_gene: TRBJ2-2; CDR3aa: CASKIGTSVTGELFF; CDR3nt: TGTGCCAGCAAAATCGGGACTAGCGTGACCGGGGAGCTGTTTTTT